This is a list of T cell receptor beta chains from one sample in a study of blood T cell repertoires in COVID-19. Data came from immunoSEQ multiplex PCR; TCRdb stores just in-frame clones and leaves some out. Of more than 95,000 clones in the sample, more than 80% were seen once. Material for sequencing was peripheral blood. These receptors came from an elderly woman with COVID-19, enrolled during active disease. The CDR3 runs from the conserved cysteine through the conserved F or W. A D gene is named only where the DNA matches it firmly. Not every row has a clone size; where given, it reads once, few, many or a size class.

J	D	size	V	CDR3	DNA
TRBJ2-1	NA	NA	TRBV11-3	CASSPGGSYNEQFF	TGTGCCAGCAGCCCAGGGGGGTCCTACAATGAGCAGTTCTTC
TRBJ1-1	NA	once	TRBV20-1	CSASIGVTEAFF	TGCAGTGCTAGTATAGGGGTCACTGAAGCTTTCTTT
TRBJ2-2	NA	NA	TRBV7-9	CASVSLISGELFF	TGTGCCAGCGTCTCCTTAATCTCCGGGGAGCTGTTTTTT
TRBJ2-7	TRBD1	NA	TRBV5-1	CASSRDRGNYEQYF	TGCGCCAGCAGCCGGGACAGGGGGAACTACGAGCAGTACTTC
TRBJ2-1	TRBD2	NA	TRBV7-6	CASSLLTPATSGRDYNEQFF	TGTGCCAGCAGCTTACTAACCCCGGCGACTAGCGGGAGGGATTACAATGAGCAGTTCTTC
TRBJ2-7	TRBD1	NA	TRBV5-6	CASSYGTGPYEQYF	TGTGCCAGCAGCTACGGGACAGGCCCCTACGAGCAGTACTTC
TRBJ2-1	TRBD2	NA	TRBV27	CASRPGLAPNEQFF	TGTGCCAGCAGGCCGGGACTAGCACCCAATGAGCAGTTCTTC
TRBJ1-2	NA	NA	TRBV7-9	CASSLVQGNGYTF	TGTGCCAGCAGCTTAGTTCAGGGCAATGGCTACACCTTC
TRBJ2-1	NA	NA	TRBV19	CASSIVGTPAGHEQFF	TGTGCCAGTAGTATAGTCGGGACTCCGGCCGGCCATGAGCAGTTCTTC
TRBJ2-2	TRBD2	NA	TRBV10-3	CASRTSGNTGELFF	TGTGCCAGCCGGACTAGCGGGAACACCGGGGAGCTGTTTTTT
TRBJ1-4	TRBD1	NA	TRBV25-1	CASSLDRGDEKLFF	TGTGCCAGCAGTCTAGACAGGGGGGATGAAAAACTGTTTTTT
TRBJ2-7	TRBD2	NA	TRBV5-6	CASSSWGLAGMREQYF	TGTGCCAGCAGCTCCTGGGGCCTAGCGGGAATGAGGGAGCAGTACTTC
TRBJ2-1	TRBD2	NA	TRBV5-1	CASSLVVGRIYNEQFF	TGCGCCAGCAGCTTGGTGGTCGGGAGGATCTACAATGAGCAGTTCTTC
TRBJ2-1	NA	NA	TRBV7-3	CASSPGYNEQFF	TGTGCCAGCAGCCCGGGCTACAATGAGCAGTTCTTC
TRBJ1-1	TRBD1	NA	TRBV11-1	CASSLEQGTGTEAFF	TGTGCCAGCAGCTTAGAACAGGGGACGGGCACTGAAGCTTTCTTT
TRBJ2-7	TRBD1	NA	TRBV7-2	CASSPYLRSGTGGYEQYF	TGTGCCAGCAGCCCTTACCTGAGGTCCGGGACAGGGGGCTACGAGCAGTACTTC
TRBJ1-5	TRBD1	NA	TRBV19	CASSIDYRGDQPQHF	TGTGCCAGTAGTATAGATTACAGGGGGGATCAGCCCCAGCATTTT
TRBJ1-1	NA	NA	TRBV4-1	CASSQERLGTEAFF	TGCGCCAGCAGCCAAGAACGCCTAGGCACTGAAGCTTTCTTT
TRBJ2-5	NA	NA	TRBV28	CASSSILLDRAQYF	TGTGCCAGCAGTTCGATTCTCCTGGACAGAGCCCAGTACTTC
TRBJ2-1	NA	NA	TRBV27	CASSLAGQPTYNEQFF	TGTGCCAGCAGTTTGGCGGGACAGCCTACCTACAATGAGCAGTTCTTC
TRBJ2-7	NA	NA	TRBV6-5	CASRRDSFYEQYF	TGTGCCAGCAGGCGGGACAGCTTCTACGAGCAGTACTTC
TRBJ2-5	NA	NA	TRBV29-1	CSVEPSGGETQYF	TGCAGCGTTGAACCTAGTGGGGGGGAGACCCAGTACTTC
TRBJ2-7	TRBD1	NA	TRBV2	CASRDRGSSYEQYF	TGTGCCAGCAGGGACAGGGGGAGCTCCTACGAGCAGTACTTC
TRBJ1-1	NA	NA	TRBV28	CASKEGPMNTEAFF	TGTGCCAGCAAGGAGGGACCCATGAACACTGAAGCTTTCTTT
TRBJ2-3	TRBD2	NA	TRBV7-9	CASSTDYPSGRSGVDTQYF	TGTGCCAGCAGCACAGACTACCCTAGCGGACGCTCGGGAGTAGATACGCAGTATTTT
TRBJ2-1	NA	few	TRBV27	CASSLRTSSYNEQFF	TGTGCCAGCAGTTTAAGGACTTCCTCCTACAATGAGCAGTTCTTC
TRBJ2-1	TRBD2	NA	TRBV11-1	CASSSAGGSSYNEQFF	TGTGCCAGCAGCTCGGCGGGAGGTAGCTCCTACAATGAGCAGTTCTTC
TRBJ1-2	NA	few	TRBV6-5	CASSYSGHGYTF	TGTGCCAGCAGTTACTCGGGCCATGGCTACACCTTC
TRBJ2-1	NA	NA	TRBV6-2/TRBV6-3	CASSYSPRGSSEQFF	TGTGCCAGCAGTTACTCCCCCCGGGGAAGTAGTGAGCAGTTCTTC
TRBJ2-3	NA	NA	TRBV2	CASSPRRVEDTQYF	TGTGCCAGCTCGCCTAGACGGGTTGAGGATACGCAGTATTTT
TRBJ1-2	TRBD1	NA	TRBV20-1	CSASGRGTEYGYTF	TGCAGTGCTAGTGGTCGGGGGACAGAGTATGGCTACACCTTC
TRBJ1-2	NA	NA	TRBV10-3	CAISDNGSYGYTF	TGTGCCATCAGTGATAACGGGAGCTATGGCTACACCTTC
TRBJ1-4	NA	NA	TRBV19	CASSIDLRIWRSANEKLFF	TGTGCCAGTAGTATAGATCTTCGTATCTGGAGGAGCGCTAATGAAAAACTGTTTTTT
TRBJ2-5	NA	NA	TRBV7-2	CASSFRATSLPFETQYF	TGTGCCAGCAGCTTCCGAGCGACTAGTCTCCCCTTTGAGACCCAGTACTTC
TRBJ1-2	NA	few	TRBV6-2/TRBV6-3	CASSHWGGGYTF	TGTGCCAGCAGCCACTGGGGAGGAGGCTACACCTTC
TRBJ2-6	TRBD1	NA	TRBV18	CASSWGQGSGANVLTF	TGTGCCAGCTCGTGGGGACAGGGCTCGGGGGCCAACGTCCTGACTTTC
TRBJ1-1	NA	NA	TRBV6-6	CASSLFNTEAFF	TGTGCCAGCAGTTTATTTAACACTGAAGCTTTCTTT
TRBJ1-1	NA	NA	TRBV28	CASSLFSGNTEAFF	TGTGCCAGCAGTTTGTTTTCAGGGAACACTGAAGCTTTCTTT
TRBJ2-1	TRBD2	few	TRBV7-8	CASSITSGRADEQFF	TGTGCCAGCAGCATTACTAGCGGGAGGGCCGATGAGCAGTTCTTC
TRBJ2-1	TRBD2	NA	TRBV7-2	CASSIPGLAVKNEQFF	TGTGCCAGCAGCATACCGGGACTAGCGGTAAAGAATGAGCAGTTCTTC
TRBJ1-5	TRBD1	NA	TRBV6-5	CASRRTGERNQPQHF	TGTGCCAGCAGACGGACAGGGGAGCGCAATCAGCCCCAGCATTTT
TRBJ1-1	NA	NA	TRBV3-1/TRBV3-2	CASSQVGQNTEAFF	TGTGCCAGCAGCCAAGTGGGACAGAACACTGAAGCTTTCTTT
TRBJ2-3	NA	NA	TRBV29-1	CSSEATDTQYF	TGCAGCTCCGAGGCCACAGATACGCAGTATTTT
TRBJ2-7	TRBD2	few	TRBV7-9	CASSPGLAGVSDEQYF	TGTGCCAGCAGCCCTGGACTAGCGGGAGTCTCCGACGAGCAGTACTTC
TRBJ2-3	TRBD2	NA	TRBV7-6	CASSLGAGGIADTQYF	TGTGCCAGCAGCTTAGGCGCGGGAGGGATAGCAGATACGCAGTATTTT
TRBJ2-3	TRBD2	NA	TRBV28	CASSRAGSTQYF	TGTGCCAGCTCCAGAGCGGGATCGACGCAGTATTTT
TRBJ2-3	TRBD1	NA	TRBV18	CASSPPIMGQGKADTQYF	TGTGCCAGCTCACCACCGATAATGGGACAGGGGAAAGCAGATACGCAGTATTTT
TRBJ1-2	NA	NA	TRBV6-5	CASRDPGRSNYGYTF	TGTGCCAGCAGAGATCCGGGAAGGAGTAACTATGGCTACACCTTC
TRBJ2-7	TRBD2	once	TRBV7-2	CASSRTSGNSYEQYF	TGTGCCAGCAGCCGTACTAGCGGGAACTCCTACGAGCAGTACTTC
TRBJ1-2	TRBD1	once	TRBV18	CASSSQGSRTGTQNNYGYTF	TGTGCCAGCTCATCACAGGGCAGCAGGACAGGGACCCAAAACAACTATGGCTACACCTTC